Presented here are 26 T cell receptor beta chains from one specimen sequenced in a study of blood T cells in healthy people across ages. PCR was performed a second time for about 7 to 11 cycles using a sample-barcoded 5' primer and a J-beta primer mix. TCRdb processed the 5' RACE reads anew with MiXCR; each CDR3 protein has one entry. This sample has under 2 million distinct CDR3 sequences, with about 32% found just once. Material: blood. These receptors all stem from a young woman in good health.

The J gene is TRBJ2-4, the V gene TRBV7-9; possibly TRBD2 for D (5 bases). The germline V gene has CDR1 SEHNR and CDR2 FQNEAQ (reference sequence). V gave up 5 bases and J gave up 4 bases, with 18 bases separating them. This CDR3 has 16 amino acids. CDR3 nucleotides: TGTGCCAGCAGCCCCCTCGAGGAGGACGGAAAAAACATTCAGTACTTC. This translates into CASSPLEEDGKNIQYF.

J is TRBJ2-1 and V is TRBV28, with TRBD2 identical over 7 bases. From germline, CDR1 is MDHEN and CDR2 SYDVKM. After removal of 8 bases from V and 3 bases from J, the junction contained 10 bases not matched to a gene. The CDR3 extends over 15 amino acids. The CDR3 region has the DNA TGTGCCAGCGCCCGGGAGGTCAAACTCTACAATGAGCAGTTCTTC. This encodes CASAREVKLYNEQFF.

Points on this clonotype: A junction boundary mismatches the germline segment, possibly from a read error. The chain employs TRBV27 and TRBJ1-1, with D uncertain. The CDR3 is 14 residues long. Per the germline V gene, CDR1 is MNHEY and CDR2 is SMNVEV (reference sequence). CDR3 region: CASSLSLGNTEAFF. DNA for the CDR3: TGTGCCAGCAGCTTATCTCTCGGGAACACTGAAGCTTTCTTT.

This clonotype was seen more than once but under ten times. In DNA form, the CDR3 reads TGTGCCAGCAGCCAACCGGGGAGCTATGGCTACACCTTC. It codes for CASSQPGSYGYTF. The chain is built from TRBV3-1 and TRBJ1-2, with D unresolved. Between the trimmed V and J ends, which lost 2 bases and 4 bases, there was a span of 8 bases. Germline-derived CDR1 and CDR2 are LGHDT and YNNKEL (reference sequence). There are 13 residues in the CDR3.

This clonotype appeared a single time. A read error may account for a junction end that differs from germline. V is TRBV29-1 and J is TRBJ2-4; D possibly corresponds to TRBD2 (6 bases). The end of the DNA aligns better with TRBJ2-7, so the J call may be wrong. This CDR3 is 13 amino acids long. Germline lookup yields CDR1 SQVTM and CDR2 ANQGSEA. The CDR3 region has the DNA TGCAGCGCTGAAGGATCGGAGGGCTACGAGCAGTACTTC. This sequence encodes CSAEGSEGYEQYF.

This clonotype was observed once. One end of the junction is discordant with germline, which a read error may explain. The V and J genes are TRBV3-1 and TRBJ2-3; TRBD2 might be the D (5 bases). The germline V gene has CDR1 LGHDT and CDR2 YNNKEL (reference sequence). This CDR3 is 20 amino acids long. The CDR3 protein is CASTQEWSGRSVACTDTQYF. CDR3 DNA sequence: TGTGCCAGCACCCAAGAGTGGAGCGGAAGGTCGGTAGCGTGCACAGATACGCAGTATTTT.

In this sample, this clonotype turned up once. CDR3 sequence reads: CASSKGGAASTNEKLFF. The CDR3 bases are TGTGCCAGCAGCAAAGGTGGGGCAGCTTCAACTAATGAAAAACTGTTTTTT. V and J are TRBV21-1 and TRBJ1-4; TRBD1, as called in the table, went unchecked against the DNA. TRBV21-1 is designated a pseudogene. This CDR3 has 17 residues.

This clonotype was observed a few times. The chain has TRBV6-5 and TRBJ1-1; weak D call: TRBD1 (6 bases). Germline V lookup: CDR1 MNHEY, CDR2 SVGAGI. The CDR3 has 16 residues. V gave up 2 bases and J gave up 2 bases, with 15 bases separating them. CDR3 nucleotide sequence: TGTGCCAGCAGTTACGCTCGGGACACCCATAACACTGAAGCTTTCTTT. Translation gives CASSYARDTHNTEAFF.

This chain joins TRBV20-1 and TRBJ2-1; D is possibly TRBD2 (6 bases). Germline CDR1 DFQATT, CDR2 SNEGSKA (reference sequence). The CDR3 has 12 amino acids. Trimming stripped 5 bases from V and 8 bases from J, with 13 bases between. CDR3 in amino acids: CSASGVWYEQFF. CDR3 bases: TGCAGTGCTTCGGGAGTCTGGTATGAGCAGTTCTTC.

The rearrangement uses TRBV20-1 and TRBJ1-2; D unresolved. Germline loops: CDR1 DFQATT, CDR2 SNEGSKA (reference sequence). V was cut by 8 bases and J by 3 bases, with 19 bases left in between. The CDR3 consists of 14 residues. The CDR3 DNA sequence: TGCAGTTATACGGCGGGTACTGGGGACTATGGCTACACCTTC. Protein: CSYTAGTGDYGYTF.

The genes are TRBV3-1 and TRBJ2-5, with D unclear. CDR3 length equals 12 residues. CDR1 is LGHDT and CDR2 is YNNKEL in the germline V gene (reference sequence). The V and J ends lost 2 bases and 9 bases respectively, with 10 bases between them. CDR3 region: CASSQRAIPQYF. The DNA of the CDR3 is TGTGCCAGCAGCCAACGTGCTATACCCCAGTACTTC.

The chain links TRBV20-1 to TRBJ2-1, with D perhaps matching TRBD1 or TRBD2 (5 bases each). The CDR3 totals 14 residues. The V and J ends lost 0 bases and 4 bases respectively, with 10 bases between them. Germline values: CDR1 DFQATT, CDR2 SNEGSKA (reference sequence). The CDR3 is CSARDQGEYNEQFF. CDR3 in DNA: TGCAGTGCTAGAGATCAGGGAGAATACAATGAGCAGTTCTTC.

The rearrangement joins TRBV28 to TRBJ2-5; TRBD2 is a possible D gene (6 bases). V was trimmed by 6 bases and J by 5 bases, leaving 19 bases between them. Germline values: CDR1 MDHEN, CDR2 SYDVKM. The CDR3 runs 15 residues. The DNA for the CDR3 is TGTGCCAGCAGCCACGGAGAGGAGGGCCAGGAGACCCAGTACTTC. As protein: CASSHGEEGQETQYF. Together with reference TRBV28 and TRBJ2-5, the CDR3 gives the full variable domain: DVKVTQSSRYLVKRTGEKVFLECVQDMDHENMFWYRQDPGLGLRLIYFSYDVKMKEKGDIPEGYSVSREKKERFSLILESASTNQTSMYLCASSHGEEGQETQYFGPGTRLLVL.

This clonotype was detected ten times or more. The chain has TRBV10-3 and TRBJ2-5; perhaps TRBD2 as D (6 bases). The CDR3 extends over 13 amino acids. V dropped 5 bases and J dropped 4 bases, with 11 bases sitting between them. Germline V CDR1 and CDR2: ENHRY, SYGVKD. The CDR3 DNA reads TGTGCCATCAGTCAAGCGGAGGGAGAGACCCAGTACTTC. It specifies CAISQAEGETQYF.

The chain links TRBV29-1 to TRBJ2-3, with D perhaps matching TRBD1 (6 bases). CDR3 length: 13 residues. Trimming stripped 7 bases from V and 2 bases from J, with 13 bases between. Per the germline V gene, CDR1 is SQVTM and CDR2 is ANQGSEA. Here the CDR3 DNA reads TGCAGCGGAACAACAGGGAACACAGATACGCAGTATTTT. As protein: CSGTTGNTDTQYF.

The V and J genes are TRBV20-1 and TRBJ2-4; 7 bases map to TRBD2. V was pared by 6 bases and J by 13 bases, with 18 bases of the junction left unmatched. CDR1 is DFQATT and CDR2 is SNEGSKA in the germline V gene (reference sequence). The CDR3 spans 14 residues. CDR3 amino acids: CSASRERSGGEQYF. The DNA for the CDR3 is TGCAGTGCCAGTCGGGAGCGGTCTGGGGGGGAGCAGTACTTC.

To note about this clonotype: The junction departs from the called germline gene at one end, perhaps through a read error. The chain joins TRBV3-1 to TRBJ2-7; D possibly corresponds to TRBD1 (6 bases). This CDR3 region has 16 residues. Germline values: CDR1 LGHDT, CDR2 YNNKEL (reference sequence). The CDR3 DNA sequence: TGCGCCAGCAGCCAATTCTCCAGGGGAAGAACCTACGAGCAGTACTTC. This translates into CASSQFSRGRTYEQYF.

The chain recombines TRBV21-1 with TRBJ2-2; the table's D call of TRBD1 was not tested on the DNA. TRBV21-1 constitutes a pseudogene. CDR3 size: 15 residues. The CDR3, as DNA: TGTGCCAGCAGCCCCACAGGGGCGAACGCCGGGGAGCTGTTTTTT. Residues: CASSPTGANAGELFF.

The chain carries TRBV11-2 and TRBJ1-1, with a possible D match to TRBD1 (6 bases). The germline gives CDR1 SGHAT, CDR2 FQNNGV. V lost 6 bases, J lost 1 base, and 12 bases lay in between. The CDR3 consists of 14 residues. In DNA form, the CDR3 reads TGTGCCAGCAGAGACTCGACAGGGAACACTGAAGCTTTCTTT. Translation: CASRDSTGNTEAFF.

The chain joins TRBV7-2 to TRBJ2-3, with a tentative D call TRBD2 (6 bases). V was trimmed by 8 bases and J by 2 bases, leaving 8 bases between them. CDR3 length: 12 amino acids. CDR1 is SGHTA and CDR2 is FQGNSA in the germline V gene. CDR3 amino acids: CASVADTDTQYF. The CDR3 bases are TGTGCCAGCGTAGCGGACACAGATACGCAGTATTTT.

The sample holds a few counts of this clonotype. The gene calls are TRBV20-1 and TRBJ1-1, with D unresolved. CDR1 and CDR2 from the germline V gene are DFQATT and SNEGSKA (reference sequence). V lost 3 bases and J 2 bases, leaving 16 bases between the germline ends. This CDR3 is built from 15 residues. The DNA of the CDR3 is TGCAGTGCTAGGGAGGATACGGGGTACAACACTGAAGCTTTCTTT. Residues: CSAREDTGYNTEAFF.

J is TRBJ2-5 and V is TRBV4-1; D possibly corresponds to TRBD2 (8 bases). Matching the DNA end better, TRBJ2-7 makes the J call doubtful. CDR1 MGHRA and CDR2 YSYEKL come from the germline V gene. The CDR3 totals 16 residues. The CDR3 region is CASNQGSGDSSYEQYF. In nucleotides, the CDR3 is TGCGCCAGCAACCAGGGTAGCGGGGACAGCTCCTACGAGCAGTACTTC.

There are a few counts of this clonotype. V usage is TRBV21-1 and J usage is TRBJ2-5; the table's TRBD1 call for D was not verified on the DNA. TRBV21-1 is labeled a pseudogene. The CDR3 length is 18 residues. The CDR3 sequence: CASSKTGTGTLVVETQYF. The CDR3, as DNA: TGTGCCAGCAGCAAAACCGGGACAGGGACTTTAGTTGTCGAGACCCAGTACTTC.

Details on this clonotype: Germline and junction disagree at one end, which may indicate a read error. The chain joins TRBV7-3 to TRBJ2-5; D not resolved. CDR3 length: 12 residues. Germline V gives CDR1 SGHTA, CDR2 FQGTGA. The CDR3 is CACSLDQETQYF. Here the CDR3 DNA reads TGTGCCTGCAGCTTGGACCAAGAGACCCAGTACTTC.

This sequence joins TRBV10-3 and TRBJ2-1; 12 bases fit TRBD2. Germline V gene lookup returns CDR1 ENHRY and CDR2 SYGVKD. Germline trimming cut 2 bases from V and 7 bases from J; bases unmatched to any gene: 6. The CDR3 consists of 16 residues. The CDR3 here is CAISETLAGGENEQFF. In DNA, the CDR3 is TGTGCCATCAGTGAGACCCTAGCGGGGGGGGAGAATGAGCAGTTCTTC.

The chain employs TRBV28 and TRBJ1-1, with D perhaps matching TRBD1 (6 bases). The CDR3 is made up of 21 amino acids. From germline, CDR1 is MDHEN and CDR2 SYDVKM. V was trimmed by 7 bases and J by 1 base, leaving 34 bases between them. CDR3 sequence reads: CASNFPLRTDGSSAGNTEAFF. CDR3 nucleotide sequence: TGTGCCAGCAACTTCCCCCTGAGGACAGATGGCTCCTCCGCGGGGAACACTGAAGCTTTCTTT.